A selection of T cell receptor beta chains follows, all from one sample in a study of sequential checkpoint blockade in melanoma. TCRdb's copy holds only in-frame clones and misses some; the assay was immunoSEQ multiplex PCR. The sample comprises 15,000 or so clones, over 60% of which are singletons, and about 20% rests with the top ten. The source was CD8+ T cells sorted from blood (inferred from file names), collected from a patient given nivolumab and ipilimumab in sequence. The source is a human donor with melanoma. CDR3s leave out the opening cysteine and the closing phenylalanine or tryptophan. Each record gives: J gene, V gene, CDR3 protein.

j_gene: TRBJ2-3; v_gene: TRBV4-3; CDR3aa: ASSQEGGTDTQY
j_gene: TRBJ1-2; v_gene: TRBV27; CDR3aa: ASSFGATSLGYGYT
j_gene: -; v_gene: TRBV9; CDR3aa: ASSPGGLSSYEQY
j_gene: TRBJ2-3; v_gene: TRBV7-3; CDR3aa: ASSASSGLSTDTQY
j_gene: TRBJ2-7; v_gene: TRBV5-6; CDR3aa: ASSRGTSIYEQY
j_gene: TRBJ1-5; v_gene: TRBV27; CDR3aa: ASRRLGSNQPQH
j_gene: TRBJ2-7; v_gene: TRBV14; CDR3aa: ASSLGAGGYYEQY
j_gene: TRBJ1-2; v_gene: TRBV5-1; CDR3aa: ASSLALGSNYGYT
j_gene: TRBJ1-5; v_gene: TRBV16; CDR3aa: ASSQLGGDQPQH
j_gene: TRBJ2-7; v_gene: TRBV5-5; CDR3aa: ASSLAPGTGDEQY
j_gene: TRBJ1-5; v_gene: TRBV6-1; CDR3aa: ASSLGQGRQPQH
j_gene: TRBJ2-3; v_gene: TRBV27; CDR3aa: ASSFGDSTDTQY
j_gene: TRBJ2-2; v_gene: TRBV11-2; CDR3aa: ASSLTGDTGELF
j_gene: TRBJ1-5; v_gene: TRBV27; CDR3aa: ASSFPGGRQGLVQPQH
j_gene: TRBJ1-2; v_gene: TRBV19; CDR3aa: ASSISGRSYGYT
j_gene: TRBJ1-4; v_gene: TRBV4-2; CDR3aa: ASSPGQENEKLF
j_gene: TRBJ2-1; v_gene: TRBV7-6; CDR3aa: ASSRLAGGRYNEQF